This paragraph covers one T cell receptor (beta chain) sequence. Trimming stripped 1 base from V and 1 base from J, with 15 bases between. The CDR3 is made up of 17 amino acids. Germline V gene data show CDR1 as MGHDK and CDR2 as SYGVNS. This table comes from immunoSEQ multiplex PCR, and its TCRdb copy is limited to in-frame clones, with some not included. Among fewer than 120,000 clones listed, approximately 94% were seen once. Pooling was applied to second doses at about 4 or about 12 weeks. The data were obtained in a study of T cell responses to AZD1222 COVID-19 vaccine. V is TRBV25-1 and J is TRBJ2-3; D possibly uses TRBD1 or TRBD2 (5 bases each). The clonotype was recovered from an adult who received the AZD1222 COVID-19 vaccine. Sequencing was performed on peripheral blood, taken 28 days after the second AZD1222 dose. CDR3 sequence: CASSESFSGGGTDTQYF. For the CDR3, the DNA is TGTGCCAGCAGTGAATCTTTTAGTGGGGGTGGCACAGATACGCAGTATTTT.